At least ten counts were recorded for the clone carrying this T cell receptor beta chain. Antigen specificity is unknown. With 6 bases clipped from V and 0 bases from J, the junction kept 6 bases outside the gene matches. CDR3 size: 17 residues. The germline V gene encodes CDR1 MRHNA and CDR2 SNTAGT. The data stem from a study of human T cells and chemical hapten exposure. Study overall: Alopecia universalis, totalis or areata was present in patients who were mostly female.

This sample's time point: patch test 3, about 24 weeks after DPC sensitization. The treatment: therapeutic diphenylcyclopropenone sensitization with weekly scalp DPC. Overall study findings and caveats: Patch test score tracked positively with PT1 expanded TCR counts.

Study processing details: Sample TCR counts, which ranged from 23,224 to 690,600, had a median of 95,638. TCRdb re-called the RACE reads through MiXCR, storing one row per CDR3 protein. The V and J calls and clone size are TCRdb's, not the authors'. The data hold tens of thousands of distinct CDR3 sequences, with under 15% observed a single time. This clonotype originated in a woman aged 45-59 years with alopecia areata. Some clones in this sample may be carry-over from other donors' samples. Source: whole blood, taken in connection with sensitization to the hapten diphenylcyclopropenone (DPC). V is TRBV6-4 and J is TRBJ2-2, with TRBD2 matching 11 bases. The CDR3 loop reads CASSRTSGGTNTGELFF. CDR3 bases: TGTGCCAGCAGCAGAACTAGCGGGGGTACGAACACCGGGGAGCTGTTTTTT.